This is a list of T cell receptor beta chains from one sample in a study of post-analysis software for immune sequencing data. TCRdb re-called the PCR reads through MiXCR, storing one row per CDR3 protein. The data hold 350,000 to 450,000 distinct CDR3 sequences, with 35% to 45% observed a single time. Sequencing was done on a sample of blood. The receptor set was obtained from a girl aged 2 to 10 with multiple sclerosis. Both conserved end residues are part of each CDR3. The D gene is left open where the match is weak. Some rows have no size entry. The others give once, few or many, or a class for an expanded clone.

j_gene,abundance,v_gene,d_gene,CDR3aa,CDR3nt
TRBJ2-7,-,TRBV20-1,-,CSARDTSGGYEQYF,TGCAGTGCTAGAGATACCAGCGGCGGCTACGAGCAGTACTTC
TRBJ2-1,-,TRBV9,TRBD2,CASSVFIAGGPGNEQFF,TGTGCCAGCAGCGTTTTCATAGCGGGGGGGCCTGGCAATGAGCAGTTCTTC
TRBJ2-1,few,TRBV7-6,-,CASSLSPWPYNEQFF,TGTGCCAGCAGCTTATCTCCCTGGCCGTACAATGAGCAGTTCTTC
TRBJ1-1,few,TRBV7-8,-,CASSFGFLNTEAFF,TGTGCCAGCAGCTTCGGGTTTCTGAACACTGAAGCTTTCTTT
TRBJ2-7,-,TRBV12-3/TRBV12-4,-,CASSPIWGGGNEQYF,TGTGCCAGCAGCCCCATTTGGGGAGGGGGGAACGAGCAGTACTTC
TRBJ2-1,-,TRBV27,-,CASSRGVGMTYNEQFF,TGTGCCAGCAGTCGGGGAGTGGGAATGACCTACAATGAGCAGTTCTTC
TRBJ2-7,few,TRBV14,-,CASSLGAGYYEQYF,TGTGCCAGCAGCCTAGGGGCAGGATACTACGAGCAGTACTTC
TRBJ1-5,-,TRBV7-9,-,CASSLEQGTYSNQPQHF,TGTGCCAGCAGCTTAGAGCAGGGAACCTATAGCAATCAGCCCCAGCATTTT
TRBJ1-2,-,TRBV29-1,TRBD1,CSAGTGGYGYTF,TGCAGCGCTGGGACAGGGGGTTATGGCTACACCTTC
TRBJ2-5,-,TRBV29-1,TRBD1,CSVDETGGGEQYF,TGCAGCGTCGACGAAACAGGGGGCGGTGAGCAGTACTTC
TRBJ2-7,-,TRBV28,-,CASSRIYEQYF,TGTGCCAGCAGCCGCATCTACGAGCAGTACTTC
TRBJ2-5,few,TRBV10-3,TRBD1,CAISGPGQGEETQYF,TGTGCCATCAGCGGCCCCGGACAGGGGGAAGAGACCCAGTACTTC
TRBJ2-1,many,TRBV7-3,TRBD2,CASSLPLAGGDYNEQFF,TGTGCCAGCAGCTTACCACTTGCGGGAGGTGACTACAATGAGCAGTTCTTC
TRBJ1-2,-,TRBV29-1,-,CSVEGRQTHYGYTF,TGCAGCGTTGAAGGTCGGCAAACCCACTATGGCTACACCTTC
TRBJ2-3,-,TRBV4-2,TRBD1,CASSQDDGVGTVTTDTQYF,TGTGCCAGCAGCCAAGATGACGGCGTCGGGACAGTAACCACAGATACGCAGTATTTT
TRBJ2-6,few,TRBV7-2,-,CASSLGTGTGANVLTF,TGTGCCAGCAGCTTAGGAACAGGGACTGGGGCCAACGTCCTGACTTTC
TRBJ2-7,few,TRBV29-1,TRBD2,CSVDGTSYEQYF,TGCAGCGTTGACGGGACTAGCTACGAGCAGTACTTC
TRBJ1-2,-,TRBV6-1,-,CASSEGGTGYTF,TGTGCCAGCAGTGAAGGGGGAACGGGCTACACCTTC
TRBJ2-7,-,TRBV29-1,-,CSVEELGDEQYF,TGCAGCGTTGAGGAACTGGGTGATGAGCAGTACTTC
TRBJ1-2,few,TRBV5-1,-,CASSLAEAGAKYGYTF,TGCGCCAGCAGCTTGGCCGAGGCAGGGGCGAAATATGGCTACACCTTC
TRBJ2-7,few,TRBV28,-,CASSLQTEQYF,TGTGCCAGCAGCCTCCAGACAGAGCAGTACTTC
TRBJ1-2,-,TRBV7-8,-,CASSLASGINYGYTF,TGTGCCAGCAGCTTAGCATCGGGAATTAACTATGGCTACACCTTC
TRBJ2-7,-,TRBV19,-,CASSIVGSSYEQYF,TGTGCCAGTAGTATAGTTGGGAGCTCCTACGAGCAGTACTTC
TRBJ1-1,-,TRBV28,TRBD1,CASSPADGGGTNTEAFF,TGTGCCAGCAGTCCGGCCGATGGAGGGGGCACGAACACTGAAGCTTTCTTT
TRBJ2-7,-,TRBV3-1,-,CASSQVMGSSYEQYF,TGTGCCAGCAGCCAAGTTATGGGGAGCTCCTACGAGCAGTACTTC
TRBJ2-7,-,TRBV6-5,TRBD1,CASSPGQGAREQYF,TGTGCCAGCAGTCCCGGACAGGGGGCGCGTGAGCAGTACTTC
TRBJ2-3,-,TRBV7-2,-,CASSVRDQQYF,TGTGCCAGCAGCGTCCGGGACCAGCAGTATTTT
TRBJ1-5,-,TRBV12-3/TRBV12-4,-,CASSPGSGNQPQHF,TGTGCCAGCAGTCCTGGCTCGGGCAATCAGCCCCAGCATTTT
TRBJ2-7,-,TRBV10-3,TRBD1,CAISDPGTGTYEQYF,TGTGCCATCAGTGACCCCGGGACAGGCACCTACGAGCAGTACTTC
TRBJ1-5,few,TRBV29-1,TRBD1,CSVASGTDFNQPQHF,TGCAGCGTTGCTTCCGGGACAGATTTCAATCAGCCCCAGCATTTT
TRBJ1-1,-,TRBV7-3,TRBD1,CASRAWGQSRINTEAFF,TGTGCCAGCAGGGCCTGGGGACAGAGCCGCATCAACACTGAAGCTTTCTTT
TRBJ1-2,-,TRBV12-3/TRBV12-4,-,CASSIRQVRYGYTF,TGTGCCAGCAGTATTAGACAGGTTCGGTATGGCTACACCTTC
TRBJ2-1,few,TRBV6-2/TRBV6-3,TRBD1,CASSYPRDRTGVYNEQFF,TGTGCCAGCAGTTACCCCCGCGACCGGACAGGGGTCTACAATGAGCAGTTCTTC
TRBJ2-7,-,TRBV11-1,TRBD2,CASSSGTSPHEQYF,TGTGCCAGCAGCTCCGGGACTAGCCCTCACGAGCAGTACTTC
TRBJ1-1,few,TRBV13,-,CASSEWTEAFF,TGTGCCAGCAGCGAGTGGACTGAAGCTTTCTTT
TRBJ1-6,-,TRBV7-3,-,CASSLSPGAGSPLHF,TGTGCCAGCAGCTTATCACCGGGGGCGGGCTCACCCCTCCACTTT
TRBJ1-1,-,TRBV7-9,-,CASSPGGASTRGNTEAFF,TGTGCCAGCAGCCCCGGAGGGGCGTCAACTCGGGGGAACACTGAAGCTTTCTTT
TRBJ2-7,-,TRBV10-3,TRBD1,CAITRTGQGGDEQYF,TGTGCCATCACCCGGACGGGACAGGGGGGCGACGAGCAGTACTTC
TRBJ2-5,-,TRBV15,-,CATSRDPGIGETQYF,TGTGCCACCAGCAGAGATCCAGGGATAGGAGAGACCCAGTACTTC
TRBJ2-3,few,TRBV21-1,-,CASSPKNRGGTDTQYF,TGTGCCAGCAGCCCCAAAAACAGGGGGGGCACAGATACGCAGTATTTT
TRBJ2-7,few,TRBV2,-,CTSQAYEQYF,TGTACCTCACAGGCATACGAGCAGTACTTC
TRBJ2-5,few,TRBV27,TRBD1,CASSSRDRVKYF,TGTGCCAGCAGTTCCCGGGACAGGGTGAAGTACTTC
TRBJ1-1,-,TRBV6-5,-,CASMKNTEAFF,TGTGCCAGCATGAAGAACACTGAAGCTTTCTTT
TRBJ2-5,few,TRBV7-8,-,CTSSLKETQYF,TGTACCAGCAGCTTGAAAGAGACCCAGTACTTC
TRBJ2-7,few,TRBV20-1,-,CSASFLPRGYEQYF,TGCAGTGCTAGTTTTCTCCCGAGGGGATACGAGCAGTACTTC
TRBJ2-7,-,TRBV7-9,TRBD1,CASSTDRASSYEQYF,TGTGCCAGCAGCACAGACAGGGCCAGCTCCTACGAGCAGTACTTC
TRBJ2-7,-,TRBV20-1,-,CSVPTGAGHNEQYF,TGCAGTGTACCGACCGGGGCAGGGCATAACGAGCAGTACTTC
TRBJ1-1,-,TRBV2,-,CASESPGETEAFF,TGTGCCAGTGAATCCCCGGGGGAGACTGAAGCTTTCTTT
TRBJ2-7,-,TRBV28,-,CATRRGPPGLNEQYF,TGTGCCACCCGGCGGGGACCACCAGGACTAAACGAGCAGTACTTC
TRBJ2-3,-,TRBV9,TRBD2,CASSPERTSRSTDTQYF,TGTGCCAGCAGTCCTGAGCGGACTAGCCGTAGCACAGATACGCAGTATTTT
TRBJ2-3,-,TRBV20-1,TRBD1,CSAYTGRGQGIYTQYF,TGCAGTGCGTATACCGGACGTGGACAGGGGATTTATACGCAGTATTTT
TRBJ2-5,-,TRBV12-3/TRBV12-4,-,CASSDSKLQETQYF,TGTGCCAGCAGTGATAGCAAGCTTCAAGAGACCCAGTACTTC
TRBJ2-7,-,TRBV13,-,CASSLGGWRGYEQYF,TGTGCCAGCAGCCTAGGGGGCTGGAGGGGCTACGAGCAGTACTTC
TRBJ2-1,few,TRBV29-1,-,CSVEGLTSSHSLYNEQFF,TGCAGCGTTGAAGGTTTAACTAGCTCCCATTCCCTGTACAATGAGCAGTTCTTC
TRBJ2-7,-,TRBV6-6,-,CASSPLVRVNEQYF,TGTGCCAGCAGCCCACTAGTACGGGTAAACGAGCAGTACTTC